This T cell receptor beta chain was identified during a study of cytomegalovirus exposure and HLA in healthy donors. Details on this clone: Its antigen is undetermined.

Trimming pared 6 bases from V and 7 bases from J, leaving 10 bases between. The CDR3 is made up of 12 amino acids. The germline V gene encodes CDR1 MNHNS and CDR2 SASEGT. Study-wide results and caveats: Analyzed later, most CMV-associated TCR beta chains appeared HLA-restricted. Later analysis indicated greater clonal expansion among HLA-associated TCR beta chains than among equally common other chains. Across donors, presence/absence analyses took sequencing depth to be roughly uniform.

Primers included in the PCR were 60 Vbeta and 13 Jbeta primers. Measured with immunoSEQ multiplex PCR; TCRdb has only the in-frame clones, and not every one. Among 100,000 to 150,000 clones listed, about 78% were seen once. The sequence was collected from a man between 25 and 39 years old in good health and CMV-seronegative. Sequenced: PBMCs. The gene calls are TRBV6-1 and TRBJ1-5; D is unresolved. The CDR3 DNA reads TGTGCCAGCAGCCCGCGTCCGCAGCCCCAGCATTTT. Residues: CASSPRPQPQHF.